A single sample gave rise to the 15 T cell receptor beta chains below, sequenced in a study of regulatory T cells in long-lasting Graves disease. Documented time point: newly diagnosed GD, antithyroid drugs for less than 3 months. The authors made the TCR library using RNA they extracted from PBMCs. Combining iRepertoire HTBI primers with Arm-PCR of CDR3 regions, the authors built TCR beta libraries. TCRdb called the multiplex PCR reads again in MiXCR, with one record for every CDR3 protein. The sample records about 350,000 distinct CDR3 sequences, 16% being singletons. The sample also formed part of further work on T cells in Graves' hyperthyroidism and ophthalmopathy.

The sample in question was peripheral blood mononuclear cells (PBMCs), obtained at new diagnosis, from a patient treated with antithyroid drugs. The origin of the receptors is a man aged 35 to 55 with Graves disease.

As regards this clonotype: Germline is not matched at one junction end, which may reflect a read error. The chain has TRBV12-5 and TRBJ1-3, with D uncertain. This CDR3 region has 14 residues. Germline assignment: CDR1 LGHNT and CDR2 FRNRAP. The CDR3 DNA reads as TGTGCTAGTGGTTTGTCAGTCGCTGGAAACACCATATGTTTT. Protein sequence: CASGLSVAGNTICF. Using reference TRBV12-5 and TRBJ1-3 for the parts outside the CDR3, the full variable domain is DARVTQTPRHKVTEMGQEVTMRCQPILGHNTVFWYRQTMMQGLELLAYFRNRAPLDDSGMPKDRFSAEMPDATLATLKIQPSEPRDSAVYFCASGLSVAGNTICFGEGSWLTVV.

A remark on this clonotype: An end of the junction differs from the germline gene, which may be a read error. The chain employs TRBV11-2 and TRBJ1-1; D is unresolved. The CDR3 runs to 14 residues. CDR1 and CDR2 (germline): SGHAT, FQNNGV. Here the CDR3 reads CASSAVEMNTEAFF. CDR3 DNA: TGTGCCAGCAGCGCGGTCGAGATGAACACTGAAGCCTTCTTT.

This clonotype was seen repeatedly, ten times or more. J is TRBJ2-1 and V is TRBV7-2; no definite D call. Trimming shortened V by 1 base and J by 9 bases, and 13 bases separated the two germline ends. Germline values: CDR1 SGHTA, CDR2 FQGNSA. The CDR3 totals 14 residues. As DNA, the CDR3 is TGTGCCAGCAGCTTAGAGGGCGGTCGTTTTGAGCAGTTCTTC. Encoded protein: CASSLEGGRFEQFF. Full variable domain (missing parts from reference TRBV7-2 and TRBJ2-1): GAGVSQSPSNKVTEKGKDVELRCDPISGHTALYWYRQSLGQGLEFLIYFQGNSAPDKSGLPSDRFSAERTGGSVSTLTIQRTQQEDSAVYLCASSLEGGRFEQFFGPGTRLTVL.

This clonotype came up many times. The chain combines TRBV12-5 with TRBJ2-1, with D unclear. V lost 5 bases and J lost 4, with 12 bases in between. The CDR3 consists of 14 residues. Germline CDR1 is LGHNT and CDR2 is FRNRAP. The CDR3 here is CASGLERGYNEQFF. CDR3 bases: TGTGCTAGTGGTCTGGAAAGAGGATACAATGAGCAGTTCTTC.

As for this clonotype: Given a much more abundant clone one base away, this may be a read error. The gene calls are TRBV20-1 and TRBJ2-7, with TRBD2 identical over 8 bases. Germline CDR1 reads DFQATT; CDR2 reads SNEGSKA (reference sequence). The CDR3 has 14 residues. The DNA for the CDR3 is TGCAGCACAGCCTCCGGGACTAGATCCTACGAGCAGTACTTC. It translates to CSTASGTRSYEQYF.

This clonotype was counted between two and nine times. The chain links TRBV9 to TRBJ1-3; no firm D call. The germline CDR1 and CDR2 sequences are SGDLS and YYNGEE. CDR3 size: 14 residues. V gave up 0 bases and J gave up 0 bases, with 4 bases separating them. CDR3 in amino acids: CASSVDISGNTIYF. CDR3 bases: TGTGCCAGCAGCGTAGACATCTCTGGAAACACCATATATTTT. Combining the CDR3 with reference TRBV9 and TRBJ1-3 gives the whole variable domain DSGVTQTPKHLITATGQRVTLRCSPRSGDLSVYWYQQSLDQGLQFLIQYYNGEERAKGNILERFSAQQFPDLHSELNLSSLELGDSALYFCASSVDISGNTIYFGEGSWLTVV.

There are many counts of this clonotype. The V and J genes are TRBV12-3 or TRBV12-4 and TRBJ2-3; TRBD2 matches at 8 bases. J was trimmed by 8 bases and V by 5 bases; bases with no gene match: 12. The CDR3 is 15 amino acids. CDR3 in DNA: TGTGCCAGCAGTCAAGCGGGGGCCGTCCGGGGTACGCAGTATTTT. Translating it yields CASSQAGAVRGTQYF.

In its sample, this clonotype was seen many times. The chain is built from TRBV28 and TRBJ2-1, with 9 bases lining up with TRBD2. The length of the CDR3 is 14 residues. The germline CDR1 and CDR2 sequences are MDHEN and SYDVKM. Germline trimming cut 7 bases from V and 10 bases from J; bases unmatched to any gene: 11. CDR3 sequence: CASNAGGPTGEQFF. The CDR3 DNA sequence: TGTGCCAGCAACGCGGGGGGGCCGACAGGGGAGCAGTTCTTC. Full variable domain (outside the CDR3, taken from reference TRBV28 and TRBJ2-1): DVKVTQSSRYLVKRTGEKVFLECVQDMDHENMFWYRQDPGLGLRLIYFSYDVKMKEKGDIPEGYSVSREKKERFSLILESASTNQTSMYLCASNAGGPTGEQFFGPGTRLTVL.

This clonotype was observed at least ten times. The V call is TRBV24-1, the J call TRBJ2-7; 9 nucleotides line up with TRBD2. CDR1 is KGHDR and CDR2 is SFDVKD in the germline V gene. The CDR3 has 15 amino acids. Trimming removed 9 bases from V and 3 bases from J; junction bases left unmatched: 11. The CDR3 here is CATPPLSGGLYEQYF. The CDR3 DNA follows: TGTGCCACCCCCCCTTTGAGCGGGGGGCTCTACGAGCAGTACTTC.

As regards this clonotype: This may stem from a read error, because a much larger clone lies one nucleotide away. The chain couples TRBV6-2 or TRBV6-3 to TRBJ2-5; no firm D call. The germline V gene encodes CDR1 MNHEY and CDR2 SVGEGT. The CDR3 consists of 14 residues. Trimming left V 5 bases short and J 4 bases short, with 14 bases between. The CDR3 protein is CASSEPWQIETQYF. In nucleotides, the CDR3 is TGTGCCAGCAGTGAACCCTGGCAGATAGAGACCCAGTACTTC.

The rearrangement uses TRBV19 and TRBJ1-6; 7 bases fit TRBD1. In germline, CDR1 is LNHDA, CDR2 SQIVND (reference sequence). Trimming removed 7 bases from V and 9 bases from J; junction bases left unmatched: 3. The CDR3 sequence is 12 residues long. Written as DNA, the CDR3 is TGTGCCAGTATGACAGGGAGTTCACCCCTCCACTTT. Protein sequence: CASMTGSSPLHF.

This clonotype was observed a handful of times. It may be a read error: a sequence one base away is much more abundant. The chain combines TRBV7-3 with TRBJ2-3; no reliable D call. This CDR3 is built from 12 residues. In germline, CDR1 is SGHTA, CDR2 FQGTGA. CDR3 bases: TGTGCCAGCGGAGTGGGCCCGGATACGCAGTGTTTT. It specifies CASGVGPDTQCF.

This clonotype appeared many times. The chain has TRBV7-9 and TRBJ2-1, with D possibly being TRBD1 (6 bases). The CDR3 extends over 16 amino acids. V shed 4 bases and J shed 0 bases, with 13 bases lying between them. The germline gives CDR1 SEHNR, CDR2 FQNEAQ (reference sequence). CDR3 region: CASSSRTASSYNEQFF. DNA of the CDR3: TGTGCCAGCAGCTCCAGGACAGCGAGCTCCTACAATGAGCAGTTCTTC.

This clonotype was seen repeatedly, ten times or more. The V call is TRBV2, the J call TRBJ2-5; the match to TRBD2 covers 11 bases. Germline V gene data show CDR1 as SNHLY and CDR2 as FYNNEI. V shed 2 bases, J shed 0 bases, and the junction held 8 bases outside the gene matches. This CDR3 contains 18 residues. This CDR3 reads CASSERSSGRTHQETQYF. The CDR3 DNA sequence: TGTGCCAGCAGTGAACGGTCTAGCGGGAGGACCCACCAAGAGACCCAGTACTTC.

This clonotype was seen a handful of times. The CDR3 region has the DNA TGCGCCAGCAGCGAGCCTAGCGGGGGGAACACCGGGGAGCTGTTTTTT. Translated, it gives CASSEPSGGNTGELFF. V usage is TRBV5-1 and J usage is TRBJ2-2, with 10 bases fitting TRBD2. Germline V lookup: CDR1 SGHRS, CDR2 YFSETQ. J was trimmed by 1 base and V by 4 bases; bases with no gene match: 4. The CDR3 loop spans 16 amino acids.